Following are 3 T cell receptor beta chains from one sample sequenced in a study of blood T cell repertoires in COVID-19. Some clones are missing from TCRdb's copy, which holds only in-frame ones; the method was immunoSEQ multiplex PCR. The table lists some 68,000 clones, about 90% of them singletons. Sequencing input: peripheral blood. Every receptor here comes from a man aged 45 to 65 with COVID-19, enrolled during active disease.

The chain employs TRBV5-6 and TRBJ1-3; TRBD1 matches 7 bases. Losses at the gene ends were 0 bases for V and 3 bases for J; bases not matched to a gene: 9. The CDR3 loop spans 17 amino acids. Germline values: CDR1 SGHDT, CDR2 YYEEEE. The CDR3 coding sequence is TGTGCCAGCAGCTTGGAGGGACAGCTCCTATTTGGAAACACCATATATTTT. Its translation is CASSLEGQLLFGNTIYF.

CDR3 protein: CASSPEQGRYEQYF. The CDR3 nucleotides read TGTGCCAGCAGCCCCGAACAGGGGCGCTACGAGCAGTACTTC. V is TRBV7-9 and J is TRBJ2-7, with 7 nucleotides matching TRBD1. The CDR3 runs to 14 residues. V trimming: 5 bases; J trimming: 3 bases; junction bases outside the gene matches: 7. Germline CDR1 SEHNR, CDR2 FQNEAQ (reference sequence).

The gene calls are TRBV5-6 and TRBJ1-1, with 8 bases identical to TRBD1. The CDR3 is 14 residues long. Germline loops: CDR1 SGHDT, CDR2 YYEEEE. The junction had 6 bases not matched to a gene; V was cut back by 4 bases and J by 4 bases. This chain's CDR3 is CASSVRQGFTEAFF. For the CDR3, the DNA is TGTGCCAGCAGCGTACGACAGGGGTTCACTGAAGCTTTCTTT. Full variable domain (remainder filled in from reference TRBV5-6 and TRBJ1-1): DAGVTQSPTHLIKTRGQQVTLRCSPKSGHDTVSWYQQALGQGPQFIFQYYEEEERQRGNFPDRFSGHQFPNYSSELNVNALLLGDSALYLCASSVRQGFTEAFFGQGTRLTVV.